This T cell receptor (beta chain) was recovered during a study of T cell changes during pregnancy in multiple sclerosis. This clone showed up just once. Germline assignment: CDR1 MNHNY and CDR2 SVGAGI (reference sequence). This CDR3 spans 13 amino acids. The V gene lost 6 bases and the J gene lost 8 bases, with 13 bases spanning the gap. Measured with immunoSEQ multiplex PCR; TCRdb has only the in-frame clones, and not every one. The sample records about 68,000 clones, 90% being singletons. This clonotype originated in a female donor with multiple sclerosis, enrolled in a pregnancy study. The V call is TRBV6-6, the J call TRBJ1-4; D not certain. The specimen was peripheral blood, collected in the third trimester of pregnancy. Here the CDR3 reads CASSDFTIEKLFF. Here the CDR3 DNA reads TGTGCCAGCAGCGACTTCACCATCGAAAAACTGTTTTTT.